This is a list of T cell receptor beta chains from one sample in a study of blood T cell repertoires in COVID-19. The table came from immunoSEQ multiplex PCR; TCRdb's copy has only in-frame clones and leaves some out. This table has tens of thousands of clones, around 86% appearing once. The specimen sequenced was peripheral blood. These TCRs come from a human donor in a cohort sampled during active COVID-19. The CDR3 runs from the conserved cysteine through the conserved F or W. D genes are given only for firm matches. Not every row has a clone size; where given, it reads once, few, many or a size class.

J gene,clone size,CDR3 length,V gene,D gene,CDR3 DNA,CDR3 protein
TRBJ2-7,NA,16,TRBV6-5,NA,TGTGCCAGCAGTTACCTCGGTACCAGGAACTCCCACGAGCAGTACTTC,CASSYLGTRNSHEQYF
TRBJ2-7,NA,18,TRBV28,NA,TGTGCCAGCAGTTTATTTACTTTTCGGGGAGGTGTCTCCTACGAGCAGTACTTC,CASSLFTFRGGVSYEQYF
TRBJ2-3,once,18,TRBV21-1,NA,TGTGCCAGCAGCATAAATTGGGCCACTAGGAGCAGGACAGATACGCAGTATTTT,CASSINWATRSRTDTQYF
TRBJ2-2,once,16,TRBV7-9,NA,TGTGCCAGCAGCACTACAGGGGTCGCTAGCGCCGGGGAGCTGTTTTTT,CASSTTGVASAGELFF
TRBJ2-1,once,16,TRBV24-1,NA,TGTGCCACCAGTGATTACTTTTCGCCCGGGTACAATGAGCAGTTCTTC,CATSDYFSPGYNEQFF
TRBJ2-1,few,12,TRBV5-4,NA,TGTGCCAGCAGCTTTCGGGGTATTGAGCAGTTCTTC,CASSFRGIEQFF
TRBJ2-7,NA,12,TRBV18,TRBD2,TGTGCCAGCTCACCAGGGACTAAGCAGCAGTACTTC,CASSPGTKQQYF
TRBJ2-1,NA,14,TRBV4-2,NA,TGTGCCAGCAGGCAGCGGCGGGAAGGCTATGAGCAGTTCTTC,CASRQRREGYEQFF
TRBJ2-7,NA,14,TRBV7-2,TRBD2,TGTGCCAGCAGCTTAACTAGCGGGAGTTACGAGCAGTACTTC,CASSLTSGSYEQYF
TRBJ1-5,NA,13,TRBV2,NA,TGTGCCAGCAGTGAAGGTACAGCTCAGCCCCAGCATTTT,CASSEGTAQPQHF
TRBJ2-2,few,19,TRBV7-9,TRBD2,TGTGCCAGCAGCCCCCGGACTAGCGGGAGACGAGTCAACACCGGGGAGCTGTTTTTT,CASSPRTSGRRVNTGELFF
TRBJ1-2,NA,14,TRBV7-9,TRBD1,TGTGCCAGCAGCTTACCCGGGACAGGCGGTGGCTACACCTTC,CASSLPGTGGGYTF
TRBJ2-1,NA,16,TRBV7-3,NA,TGTGCCAGCAGCTTAACGGGAGGCGGCTCCTACAATGAGCAGTTCTTC,CASSLTGGGSYNEQFF
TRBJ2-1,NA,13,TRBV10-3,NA,TGTGCCATCAGGTGGGGTTCCAGGGATGAGCAGTTCTTC,CAIRWGSRDEQFF
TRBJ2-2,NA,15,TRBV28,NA,TGTGCCAGCAGAACTAGCCCTATAAACACCGGGGAGCTGTTTTTT,CASRTSPINTGELFF
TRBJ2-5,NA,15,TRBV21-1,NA,TGTGCCAGCAGTCGGGGACAGGGGATTGGAGAGACCCAGTACTTC,CASSRGQGIGETQYF
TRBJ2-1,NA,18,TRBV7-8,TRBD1,TGTGCCAGCAGCCTCAGCTTATACGGGGACAGGCTTTACAATGAGCAGTTCTTC,CASSLSLYGDRLYNEQFF
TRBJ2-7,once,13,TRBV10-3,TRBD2,TGTGCCACGGGACTAGCGGGACCCTACGAGCAGTACTTC,CATGLAGPYEQYF
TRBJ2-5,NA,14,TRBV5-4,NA,TGTGCCAGCAGCTACTCGGGTCCCTTGTGGACCCAGTACTTC,CASSYSGPLWTQYF
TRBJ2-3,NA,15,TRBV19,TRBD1,TGTGCCAGCCTGCCGGGGACAGACCCCACAGATACGCAGTATTTT,CASLPGTDPTDTQYF
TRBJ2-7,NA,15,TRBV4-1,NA,TGCGCCAGCAGCCAAGAAGGGAGACTATTCTACGAGCAGTACTTC,CASSQEGRLFYEQYF
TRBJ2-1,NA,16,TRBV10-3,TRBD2,TGTGCCATCAGTGAATCGACTAGCGGGAGCTACAATGAGCAGTTCTTC,CAISESTSGSYNEQFF
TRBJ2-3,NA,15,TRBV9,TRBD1,TGTGCCAGCAGCGTATCGGACAGGGGGGGAGATACGCAGTATTTT,CASSVSDRGGDTQYF
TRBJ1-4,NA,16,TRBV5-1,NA,TGCGCCAGCAGCAGGGGGACCCCTACGAGTAATGAAAAACTGTTTTTT,CASSRGTPTSNEKLFF
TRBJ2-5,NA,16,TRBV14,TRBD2,TGTGCCAGCAGCCACCGACTAGCGGGATCTTTAGAGACCCAGTACTTC,CASSHRLAGSLETQYF
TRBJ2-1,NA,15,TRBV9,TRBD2,TGTGCCAGCAGCGTGGCGGGAGATGGATTAGAAGAGCAGTTCTTC,CASSVAGDGLEEQFF